The 25 T cell receptor beta chains in this list originate from one sample, sequenced in a study of blood T cell repertoires in COVID-19. The protocol was immunoSEQ multiplex PCR, while the TCRdb copy is restricted to in-frame clones and leaves out a portion. The sample has about 97,000 clones, approximately 80% seen once; the top ten hold around 9.6%. Sequencing input: peripheral blood. All receptors come from a man in his 60s with active or convalescent COVID-19.

J is TRBJ2-1 and V is TRBV6-2 or TRBV6-3; D remains unclear. From germline, CDR1 is MNHEY and CDR2 SVGEGT. The CDR3 runs to 14 residues. The V end lost 0 bases, the J end lost 3 bases, and 6 bases lay between the germline ends. This chain's CDR3 is CASSYSLVYNEQFF. The DNA for the CDR3 is TGTGCCAGCAGTTACTCGTTAGTCTACAATGAGCAGTTCTTC.

The chain combines TRBV5-1 with TRBJ2-1; 8 bases line up with TRBD2. Germline assignment: CDR1 SGHRS and CDR2 YFSETQ. V lost 1 base to trimming and J lost 4 bases; unmatched junction nucleotides: 4. The CDR3 loop spans 15 amino acids. The chain's CDR3 is CASSLSGSGYNEQFF. Written as DNA, the CDR3 is TGCGCCAGCAGCTTGAGCGGGAGTGGGTACAATGAGCAGTTCTTC.

This chain links TRBV6-2 or TRBV6-3 with TRBJ2-7, with 7 positions matching TRBD2. Losses at the gene ends were 6 bases for V and 0 bases for J; bases not matched to a gene: 11. The CDR3 totals 16 residues. CDR1 and CDR2 (germline): MNHEY, SVGEGT. The CDR3 DNA is TGTGCCAGCAGCCCTCTTGCGGGAGAGCCCTCCTACGAGCAGTACGTC. It is translated as CASSPLAGEPSYEQYV.

This clone was observed a handful of times. The V gene is TRBV11-3, the J gene TRBJ2-1; 7 bases align to TRBD2. This CDR3 has 15 residues. The germline gives CDR1 SGHNT, CDR2 YENEEA. Unmatched junction bases numbered 9, after V lost 0 bases and J lost 10 bases. The CDR3 DNA sequence: TGTGCCAGCAGCTTAGAGCTAGCGGCTAGAAGCGAGCAGTTCTTC. This codes for CASSLELAARSEQFF.

CDR3 nucleotides: TGCAGCGTTGTAGTTACGACAGATACGCAGTATTTT. Translation: CSVVVTTDTQYF. The chain has TRBV29-1 and TRBJ2-3; D remains ambiguous. Germline V CDR1 and CDR2: SQVTM, ANQGSEA. CDR3 length equals 12 residues. The V end was cut by 4 bases, the J end by 3 bases, with 8 bases between.

CDR3 residues: CASRLPLGTNQPQHF. CDR3 nucleotide sequence: TGTGCCAGCAGGCTACCCCTTGGTACCAATCAGCCCCAGCATTTT. The chain links TRBV28 to TRBJ1-5; no definite D call. The V end lost 6 bases, the J end lost 3 bases, and 15 bases lay between the germline ends. From germline, CDR1 is MDHEN and CDR2 SYDVKM. CDR3 size: 15 residues.

This clone came up once. The chain carries TRBV5-4 and TRBJ2-7; D unclear. CDR1 and CDR2 (germline): SGHNT, YYREEE (reference sequence). With 4 bases removed from V and 0 bases from J, the gap between germline ends came to 11 bases. The length of the CDR3 is 14 residues. DNA of the CDR3: TGTGCCAGCAGCCCCAGTTCCGCCTCCTACGAGCAGTACTTC. This gives the protein CASSPSSASYEQYF.

This chain uses TRBV4-1 with TRBJ2-1; TRBD1 agrees at 7 bases. There are 20 residues in the CDR3. The junction had 14 bases not matched to a gene; V was cut back by 0 bases and J by 0 bases. Germline CDR1 MGHRA, CDR2 YSYEKL. CDR3: CASSQEKQGDEPISYNEQFF. CDR3 nucleotides: TGCGCCAGCAGCCAAGAGAAGCAGGGGGACGAACCTATCTCCTACAATGAGCAGTTCTTC.

The chain uses TRBV10-3 and TRBJ1-2, with D perhaps matching TRBD1 (6 bases). The CDR3 sequence is 13 residues long. The V gene's germline CDR1 is ENHRY and CDR2 SYGVKD. V was cut by 7 bases and J by 1 base, with 10 bases left in between. The CDR3 region is CAITKDSNYGYTF. The CDR3 DNA reads as TGTGCCATCACCAAGGACAGTAACTATGGCTACACCTTC.

V usage is TRBV18 and J usage is TRBJ2-5, with 9 nucleotides matching TRBD2. With 4 bases clipped from V and 5 bases from J, the junction kept 17 bases outside the gene matches. Per germline, CDR1 KGHSH and CDR2 LQKENI. The CDR3 runs to 18 residues. The CDR3 DNA sequence: TGTGCCAGCTCACTTCGGATGACTAGCGGTCCTCAGAGCGAGACCCAGTACTTC. Translation: CASSLRMTSGPQSETQYF.

The J gene is TRBJ2-6, the V gene TRBV9, with D unresolved. CDR1 is SGDLS and CDR2 is YYNGEE in the germline V gene. The CDR3 sequence is 16 residues long. V lost 4 bases and J 0 bases, leaving 11 bases between the germline ends. The CDR3, as DNA: TGTGCCAGCAGCCCCCAAACGAGCTCTGGGGCCAACGTCCTGACTTTC. It specifies CASSPQTSSGANVLTF.

The rearrangement uses TRBV2 and TRBJ2-1, with 12 bases lining up with TRBD2. The junction had 4 bases not matched to a gene; V was cut back by 6 bases and J by 4 bases. Germline V CDR1 and CDR2: SNHLY, FYNNEI. The length of the CDR3 is 15 residues. The CDR3 DNA is TGTGCCAGCAGGGCCGGGACTAGCGGGTACAATGAGCAGTTCTTC. Residues: CASRAGTSGYNEQFF.

This clone was detected ten times or more. The V and J genes are TRBV29-1 and TRBJ2-2; 7 bases agree with TRBD2. CDR1 and CDR2 from the germline V gene are SQVTM and ANQGSEA. Germline trimming cut 4 bases from V and 4 bases from J; bases unmatched to any gene: 12. The length of the CDR3 is 16 residues. In DNA form, the CDR3 reads TGCAGCGTTGTTGGGCGCGGGAGAGAGGGCACCGGGGAGCTGTTTTTT. It codes for CSVVGRGREGTGELFF.

This chain joins TRBV6-2 or TRBV6-3 and TRBJ2-7; 12 nucleotides agree with TRBD2. The germline CDR1 and CDR2 sequences are MNHEY and SVGEGT. CDR3 length equals 16 residues. Germline trimming cut 2 bases from V and 4 bases from J; bases unmatched to any gene: 6. CDR3 DNA sequence: TGTGCCAGCAGTTACGGCGGACTAGCGGGGCTTTACGAGCAGTACGTC. Its protein is CASSYGGLAGLYEQYV.

The table lists this clone with a few counts. The gene calls are TRBV4-1 and TRBJ1-1, with 8 bases lining up with TRBD1. The V segment lost 4 bases and the J segment 0 bases; nucleotides outside the gene matches: 16. Germline lookup yields CDR1 MGHRA and CDR2 YSYEKL. This CDR3 spans 19 amino acids. The CDR3 region is CASSRGQGRGHRMNTEAFF. CDR3 nucleotide sequence: TGCGCCAGCAGCCGCGGACAGGGTAGGGGCCACCGCATGAACACTGAAGCTTTCTTT.

The chain employs TRBV7-9 and TRBJ2-3; D gene ambiguous. CDR1 and CDR2 from the germline V gene are SEHNR and FQNEAQ (reference sequence). The CDR3 loop spans 13 amino acids. Trimming took off 0 bases at V and 4 bases at J, with 5 bases between the two ends. Here the CDR3 DNA reads TGTGCCAGCAGCTTAGCCGGTGCAGATACGCAGTATTTT. Protein: CASSLAGADTQYF.

The chain has TRBV2 and TRBJ1-1; a possible D gene is TRBD1 (5 bases). The CDR3 extends over 13 amino acids. Germline V lookup: CDR1 SNHLY, CDR2 FYNNEI. The V and J ends lost 7 bases and 0 bases respectively, with 9 bases between them. CDR3 in amino acids: CASKDIMNTEAFF. The CDR3 DNA reads as TGTGCCAGCAAGGACATTATGAACACTGAAGCTTTCTTT.

V and J are TRBV10-1 and TRBJ2-5, with a weak D call TRBD2 (5 bases). V lost 4 bases and J lost 5, with 14 bases in between. The length of the CDR3 is 14 residues. Germline CDR1 reads WNHNN; CDR2 reads SYGVQD (reference sequence). CDR3: CASSAGRAGETQYF. CDR3 sequence (DNA): TGCGCCAGCAGTGCGGGAAGAGCCGGGGAGACCCAGTACTTC.

J is TRBJ2-3 and V is TRBV7-9; the match to TRBD2 covers 13 bases. V dropped 4 bases and J dropped 7; count of bases not matched to a gene: 8. Germline V CDR1 and CDR2: SEHNR, FQNEAQ (reference sequence). The CDR3 is 16 residues long. CDR3 DNA: TGTGCCAGCAGCTCCGTTTGGACTAGCGGGAGTAATACGCAGTATTTT. It codes for CASSSVWTSGSNTQYF.

V is TRBV7-2 and J is TRBJ2-5; 7 nucleotides agree with TRBD2. With 2 bases clipped from V and 3 bases from J, the junction kept 6 bases outside the gene matches. The CDR3 sequence is 15 residues long. CDR1 and CDR2 (germline): SGHTA, FQGNSA. CDR3 residues: CASSLFGRAEETQYF. The CDR3 nucleotides read TGTGCCAGCAGCTTATTTGGGAGGGCCGAAGAGACCCAGTACTTC.

This clone was counted ten times or more. The J gene is TRBJ1-2, the V gene TRBV2, with no clear D. V lost 4 bases, J lost 2 bases, and 8 bases lay in between. Germline V gene lookup returns CDR1 SNHLY and CDR2 FYNNEI. The CDR3 spans 13 residues. This CDR3 reads CASSVLANYGYTF. DNA of the CDR3: TGTGCCAGCAGTGTTTTAGCGAACTATGGCTACACCTTC. Together with reference TRBV2 and TRBJ1-2, the CDR3 gives the full variable domain: EPEVTQTPSHQVTQMGQEVILRCVPISNHLYFYWYRQILGQKVEFLVSFYNNEISEKSEIFDDQFSVERPDGSNFTLKIRSTKLEDSAMYFCASSVLANYGYTFGSGTRLTVV.

V usage is TRBV18 and J usage is TRBJ2-7, with 7 bases identical to TRBD1. This CDR3 has 14 amino acids. From germline, CDR1 is KGHSH and CDR2 LQKENI. V lost 6 bases and J lost 6; bases outside the gene matches: 11. The CDR3 is CASSPGTDAAEQYF. For the CDR3, the DNA is TGTGCCAGCTCGCCCGGGACAGATGCTGCCGAGCAGTACTTC.

The V call is TRBV20-1, the J call TRBJ2-3; D uncertain. Germline V CDR1 and CDR2: DFQATT, SNEGSKA (reference sequence). Trimming removed 3 bases from V and 0 bases from J, with 7 bases in between. The CDR3 contains 13 residues. CDR3: CSASWPSTDTQYF. The CDR3 nucleotides read TGCAGTGCTAGTTGGCCAAGCACAGATACGCAGTATTTT.

The rearrangement joins TRBV6-6 to TRBJ2-4; 11 bases agree with TRBD2. J gave up 3 bases and V 7 bases, and 2 bases lay outside the gene matches. This CDR3 spans 14 amino acids. Germline V gene data show CDR1 as MNHNY and CDR2 as SVGAGI (reference sequence). CDR3 sequence reads: CASIAGGNKNIQYF. For the CDR3, the DNA is TGTGCCAGCATAGCGGGAGGGAACAAAAACATTCAGTACTTC.

V is TRBV7-6 and J is TRBJ2-1; 9 bases match TRBD2. Germline V lookup: CDR1 SGHVS, CDR2 FNYEAQ. The CDR3 extends over 15 amino acids. After removal of 5 bases from V and 7 bases from J, the junction contained 9 bases not matched to a gene. The CDR3 DNA follows: TGTGCCAGCAGCCCCAGGCTAGCGGGAACAAATGAGCAGTTCTTC. This translates into CASSPRLAGTNEQFF.